This T cell receptor (beta chain) was profiled in a study of cytomegalovirus exposure and HLA in healthy donors. Findings and caveats of the study: A later examination showed that TCR association rates differed by HLA locus, with DRB1 most and HLA-C fewest. Investigators reported approximately 150 TCR beta chains as tied to cytomegalovirus.

13 Jbeta primers and 60 Vbeta primers were used for the PCR. Using immunoSEQ multiplex PCR, the repertoire was profiled, and TCRdb retains in-frame clones only, with some absent. The table counts tens of thousands of clones; 0.58% lies in the top ten. CDR1 is SGHTA, CDR2 FQGNSA, per germline. The V end was cut by 2 bases, the J end by 6 bases, with 5 bases between. This CDR3 spans 11 amino acids. About this clone itself: The antigen is not known.

The donors comprised healthy bone marrow donors. J is TRBJ2-7 and V is TRBV7-2, with D uncertain. Sequencing was performed on PBMCs. The TCR originated in a man between 50 and 59 years old in good health and CMV-seronegative. This CDR3 reads CASSLYSEQYF. The CDR3 DNA reads as TGTGCCAGCAGCTTATATAGCGAGCAGTACTTC.